The rows below give T cell receptor beta chains drawn from one sample of a study of blood T cell repertoires in COVID-19. Clones were sequenced by immunoSEQ multiplex PCR, and TCRdb holds only the in-frame ones, with some missing. The repertoire holds 150,000 or so clones, with around four fifths as singletons. The sequenced sample was PBMCs or T cells enriched from blood (not recorded which). The source is a woman in her 50s who had recovered from COVID-19. The CDR3 runs from the conserved cysteine through the conserved F or W. The D gene is left open where the match is weak. Clone size, where shown, is once, few, many, or a class for clones that have expanded.

>TRBJ2-1|TRBD2|TRBV9|once
TGTGCCAGCACCTTGCTAGCGGACTCCTACAATGAGCAGTTCTTC
CASTLLADSYNEQFF
>TRBJ1-6|TRBD1|TRBV7-6|NA
TGTGCCAGCAGCTTAAGTGGCAGGGGGACCTATAATTCACCCCTCCACTTT
CASSLSGRGTYNSPLHF
>TRBJ1-2|NA|TRBV29-1|NA
TGCAGCGTTAAGACTGAATATTATGGCTACACCTTC
CSVKTEYYGYTF
>TRBJ1-5|NA|TRBV11-2|NA
TGTGCCAGCAGCTTAATGGTCGGGGGGCAGCCCCAGCATTTT
CASSLMVGGQPQHF
>TRBJ1-2|NA|TRBV19|NA
TGTGCCAGTAGTCCAGCCTCGGGAGGCTATGGCTACACCTTC
CASSPASGGYGYTF
>TRBJ2-1|TRBD2|TRBV5-4|NA
TGTGCCAGCAGCTTGTTCGGACTAGCCGGAGATTACAATGAGCAGTTCTTC
CASSLFGLAGDYNEQFF
>TRBJ1-5|NA|TRBV5-4|few
TGTGCCAGCAGCTTGGGGGGAGGGGGAGGAAGCAATCAGCCCCAGCATTTT
CASSLGGGGGSNQPQHF
>TRBJ1-5|NA|TRBV12-5|NA
TGTGCTAGTGCTCTGGGGGGTAGCAATCAGCCCCAGCATTTT
CASALGGSNQPQHF
>TRBJ2-6|TRBD1|TRBV5-6|NA
TGTGCCAGCAGCCCCGACAGGGTCTCCAACGTCCTGACTTTC
CASSPDRVSNVLTF
>TRBJ1-2|NA|TRBV6-2/TRBV6-3|NA
TGTGCCAGCAGCACGGAGGGGTTTTGGGGCTACACCTTC
CASSTEGFWGYTF
>TRBJ1-1|NA|TRBV18|NA
TGTGCCAGCTCACCGAACAGGGATGCTGAAGCTTTCTTT
CASSPNRDAEAFF
>TRBJ1-1|TRBD1|TRBV11-3|once
TGTGCCAGCAGCTTAGGAAGGACAGGGAGGAACACTGAAGCTTTCTTT
CASSLGRTGRNTEAFF
>TRBJ1-5|TRBD1|TRBV27|once
TGTGCCACCGGGACAGGACTACAGCCCCAGCATTTT
CATGTGLQPQHF
>TRBJ2-3|NA|TRBV13|NA
TGTGCCAGCAGTCACCGGGACACCACAGATACGCAGTATTTT
CASSHRDTTDTQYF
>TRBJ1-1|NA|TRBV6-2/TRBV6-3|NA
TGTGCCAGCAGTTACTCGGGAGGACATAAGAGGGCTTTCTTT
CASSYSGGHKRAFF
>TRBJ1-1|TRBD1|TRBV28|NA
TGTGCCAGCAGAATCCGGGACAGGGAGAACACTGAAGCTTTCTTT
CASRIRDRENTEAFF
>TRBJ1-1|NA|TRBV12-3/TRBV12-4|NA
TGTGCGATCCCCTACAGGGTTACTGAAGCTTTCTTT
CAIPYRVTEAFF
>TRBJ1-1|NA|TRBV7-9|NA
TGTGCCAGCAGCTTAGGGTCAGGGGTAAGCACTGAAGCTTTCTTT
CASSLGSGVSTEAFF
>TRBJ2-2|TRBD2|TRBV2|NA
TGTGCCAGCAGTGCTAGCGGGGGGCCCACCGGGGAGCTGTTTTTT
CASSASGGPTGELFF
>TRBJ1-1|NA|TRBV5-4|NA
TGTGCCAGCAGCCCCCCCGGGTCGACGGAAGCTTTCTTT
CASSPPGSTEAFF
>TRBJ1-1|NA|TRBV7-3|NA
TGTGCCAGCAGCTTAATATCCGGGAGGAACACTGAAGCTTTCTTT
CASSLISGRNTEAFF
>TRBJ1-1|TRBD1|TRBV27|NA
TGTGCCAGCTTAACAGGGGGCGCTGAAGCTTTCTTT
CASLTGGAEAFF
>TRBJ1-2|TRBD1|TRBV12-3/TRBV12-4|once
TGTGCCAGCAGTTTAGGACAGGGCTATGGCTACACCTTC
CASSLGQGYGYTF
>TRBJ1-3|NA|TRBV6-5|NA
TGTGCCAGCCTTCAAAACTCCCTGGCTGGAAACACCATATATTTT
CASLQNSLAGNTIYF
>TRBJ1-1|NA|TRBV27|medium-sized
TGTGCCAGCAGTTTATTGGGACAATACACTGAAGCTTTCTTT
CASSLLGQYTEAFF
>TRBJ2-3|TRBD2|TRBV5-1|NA
TGCGCCAGCACCCTTGTACTAGCGGGAAGACAGGGAGATACGCAGTATTTT
CASTLVLAGRQGDTQYF
>TRBJ2-1|TRBD1|TRBV6-5|NA
TGTGCCAGCAGTCCAACAGGGGGTTTTAAAAATGAGCAGTTCTTC
CASSPTGGFKNEQFF
>TRBJ2-3|TRBD1|TRBV5-1|once
TGCGCCAGCAGCATGGGACAGGGATCGTCATATGATGCAGATACGCAGTATTTT
CASSMGQGSSYDADTQYF
>TRBJ1-5|NA|TRBV12-3/TRBV12-4|NA
TGTGCCAGCAGTTTAGCTTCTAATCAGCCCCAGCATTTT
CASSLASNQPQHF
>TRBJ1-4|NA|TRBV5-6|NA
TGTGCCAGCAGCTTGGTGACAGACGATGAAAAACTGTTTTTT
CASSLVTDDEKLFF
>TRBJ2-3|TRBD2|TRBV19|NA
TGTGCCAGTAGTATAGTACGGGAGGCCCCAGATACGCAGTATTTT
CASSIVREAPDTQYF
>TRBJ1-2|NA|TRBV2|NA
TGTGCCAGCAGTCTGCCAGATAACTATGGCTACACCTTC
CASSLPDNYGYTF
>TRBJ2-1|TRBD1|TRBV19|NA
TGTGCCAGTAGTACCCCAGGGGACAGTCCCTACAATGAGCAGTTCTTC
CASSTPGDSPYNEQFF
>TRBJ1-3|NA|TRBV4-3|NA
TGCGCCAGCAGCCAAGACAGAATCATCTCTGGAAACACCATATATTTT
CASSQDRIISGNTIYF
>TRBJ2-2|TRBD1|TRBV6-1|NA
TGTGCCAGCAGTGCTCCCGGGACAGGGTTTATTTCCGGGGAGCTGTTTTTT
CASSAPGTGFISGELFF
>TRBJ1-1|NA|TRBV3-1/TRBV3-2|NA
TGTGCCAGCAGCCATATCGAGGTCACTGAAGCTTTCTTT
CASSHIEVTEAFF
>TRBJ2-2|TRBD1|TRBV6-5|once
TGTGCCAGCAGTTATCTAGGGGGCCCGAACACCGGGGAGCTGTTTTTT
CASSYLGGPNTGELFF
>TRBJ1-1|TRBD1|TRBV19|NA
TGTGCCAGTACCCCAAGAACAGGGGGCACTGAAGCTTTCTTT
CASTPRTGGTEAFF
>TRBJ2-3|TRBD2|TRBV3-1/TRBV3-2|NA
TGTGCCAGCAGCCAAGATCAGGGACTAGCGGGGTTAAATACGCAGTATTTT
CASSQDQGLAGLNTQYF
>TRBJ2-1|NA|TRBV11-3|NA
TGTGCCAGCAGCTTTGGGGGGGCGGGGGATAATGAGCAGTTCTTC
CASSFGGAGDNEQFF
>TRBJ2-2|TRBD2|TRBV7-2|NA
TGTGCCAGCAGCTTAGAACTAGCGGGTTCGAACACCGGGGAGCTGTTTTTT
CASSLELAGSNTGELFF
>TRBJ2-1|NA|TRBV5-8|NA
TGTGCCAGCAATTCATTTTGGTCCGCGGGGAATGAGCAGTTCTTC
CASNSFWSAGNEQFF
>TRBJ1-6|NA|TRBV7-8|once
TGTGCCAGCAGCCTCGCGGGTTTCAATTCACCCCTCCACTTT
CASSLAGFNSPLHF
>TRBJ2-3|TRBD2|TRBV19|NA
TGTGCCAGTAGTACCCATCCGGGGGGATCGTTATATACGCAGTATTTT
CASSTHPGGSLYTQYF
>TRBJ2-1|NA|TRBV7-2|NA
TGTGCCAGCAGCTCGGGACGGGGGACCTACAATGAGCAGTTCTTC
CASSSGRGTYNEQFF
>TRBJ1-1|NA|TRBV6-1|once
TGTGCCAGCAGTGAAGAGACAGGATCTAACACTGAAGCTTTCTTT
CASSEETGSNTEAFF
>TRBJ1-1|TRBD1|TRBV4-3|once
TGCGCCAGCAGCCAAAGACAGGGGGGGACTGAAGCTTTCTTT
CASSQRQGGTEAFF
>TRBJ2-5|TRBD2|TRBV30|NA
TGTGCCTGGAGCCCCCCCCTACTAGCGGGGGGCTCAGAGACCCAGTACTTC
CAWSPPLLAGGSETQYF
>TRBJ1-1|NA|TRBV2|NA
TGTGCCAGCAGCCACTCCCAACAGGGGAACACTGAAGCTTTCTTT
CASSHSQQGNTEAFF
>TRBJ2-1|TRBD2|TRBV9|NA
TGTGCCAGCAGCGCATCTGGCGGGGGCTCCTACAATGAGCAGTTCTTC
CASSASGGGSYNEQFF
>TRBJ2-1|NA|TRBV5-1|NA
TGCGCCAGCAGCTTGTGGGGGGGCATAGGCAATGAGCAGTTCTTC
CASSLWGGIGNEQFF
>TRBJ2-1|TRBD2|TRBV11-3|NA
TGTGCCAGCAGCTTAATTAGCGGGATAGGCAATGAGCAGTTCTTC
CASSLISGIGNEQFF
>TRBJ2-3|NA|TRBV4-1|NA
TGCGCCAGCAGCCAAGCCCTGACTACCACAGATACGCAGTATTTT
CASSQALTTTDTQYF
>TRBJ1-3|TRBD1|TRBV5-4|NA
TGTGCCAGCAGCCTATTGGGGCAGGGGGCCTCTGGAAACACCATATATTTT
CASSLLGQGASGNTIYF
>TRBJ2-3|NA|TRBV2|NA
TGTGCCAGCAGTAGGGCGGACTACACAGATACGCAGTATTTT
CASSRADYTDTQYF
>TRBJ2-3|NA|TRBV29-1|NA
TGCAGCGTCCGCAGCGCCGGCCTCACAGATACGCAGTATTTT
CSVRSAGLTDTQYF
>TRBJ1-5|NA|TRBV18|NA
TGTGCCAGCTCACCACCGGGGGGGCCGGAACAGCCCCAGCATTTT
CASSPPGGPEQPQHF
>TRBJ2-2|NA|TRBV1|NA
TGCCCCCGCAGCCCCAAGGGGGGCGGGGGGGCCGCCGGGGAGCTGTTTTTT
CPRSPKGGGGAAGELFF
>TRBJ2-2|NA|TRBV7-2|NA
TGTGCCAGCAGCTCGACTAGGGACACCGGGGAGCTGTTTTTT
CASSSTRDTGELFF